Following are 25 T cell receptor beta chains from one sample sequenced in a study of T cells in Graves' hyperthyroidism and ophthalmopathy. TCR beta CDR3 regions were amplified from RNA transcripts. The primer set for the first-round RT-PCR of the TCR CDR3 was HTBI. TCRdb analysed the multiplex PCR reads with MiXCR anew, one entry per CDR3 protein. Of 540,000 or so distinct CDR3 sequences listed, 46% are singletons. The specimen sequenced was peripheral blood or thyroid tissue (not recorded which). The source of these receptors is an adult woman with Graves' disease, either hyperthyroidism or ophthalmopathy (not recorded which).

This chain links TRBV7-2 with TRBJ1-1, with D possibly matching TRBD1 (5 bases). Deletions cut 0 bases from V and 4 bases from J, with 15 bases between. The V gene's germline CDR1 is SGHTA and CDR2 FQGNSA. This CDR3 is 16 amino acids long. This chain's CDR3 is CASSLAVGRVTTEAFF. DNA for the CDR3: TGTGCCAGCAGCTTAGCCGTGGGCAGGGTGACCACTGAAGCTTTCTTT.

A word on this clonotype: A much larger clone differs from this one at a single base, so this may be a read error. The chain has TRBV5-4 and TRBJ2-2; D may be TRBD1 (7 bases). The germline V gene encodes CDR1 SGHNT and CDR2 YYREEE (reference sequence). This CDR3 spans 15 amino acids. DNA for the CDR3: TGTGCCAGCAGCTCACGACAGGGAGGCACCGGGGAGCTGTCTTTT. This codes for CASSSRQGGTGELSF.

This clonotype was observed many times. The chain carries TRBV6-1 and TRBJ2-2; 11 bases match TRBD2. Germline V gives CDR1 MNHNS, CDR2 SASEGT. This CDR3 is 16 amino acids long. Trimming cost V 4 bases and J 0 bases; bases outside gene matches: 1. The CDR3 nucleotides are TGTGCCAGCAGTGCTAGCGGGAGGCCGAACACCGGGGAGCTGTTTTTT. Translated: CASSASGRPNTGELFF.

The rearrangement uses TRBV28 and TRBJ1-1, with D possibly matching TRBD1 (5 bases). Germline loops: CDR1 MDHEN, CDR2 SYDVKM. The CDR3 is made up of 16 amino acids. V dropped 6 bases and J dropped 1 base, with 18 bases sitting between them. The DNA for the CDR3 is TGTGCCAGCAGGCCCAGACAGATCCTCTGGAACACTGAAGCTTTCTTT. This gives the protein CASRPRQILWNTEAFF.

DNA of the CDR3: TGTGCCAGCAGCACGGGACTGAGCTCCTACGAGCAGTACTTC. It is translated as CASSTGLSSYEQYF. The V and J genes are TRBV7-2 and TRBJ2-7, with a possible D match to TRBD2 (6 bases). The germline V and J ends were trimmed by 5 bases and 0 bases, with 11 bases remaining between them. This CDR3 spans 14 amino acids. Germline V gives CDR1 SGHTA, CDR2 FQGNSA.

V gene TRBV7-3 combines with J gene TRBJ1-4, with D uncertain. CDR3 length equals 13 residues. CDR1 and CDR2 from the germline V gene are SGHTA and FQGTGA. The V gene lost 3 bases and the J gene lost 8 bases, with 10 bases spanning the gap. CDR3 protein: CASSFRGLEKLFF. Here the CDR3 DNA reads TGTGCCAGCAGCTTCCGGGGTCTGGAAAAACTGTTTTTT.

This clonotype has more than one count but fewer than ten. This CDR3 fails to terminate in the conserved phenylalanine or tryptophan, so it likely reflects a read error. No DNA is shown, since the ends of the CDR3 on it are uncertain; the CDR3 is the one TCRdb lists. This rearrangement joins TRBV19 to TRBJ2-6. The CDR3 is 9 residues long, counting both termini. CDR1 is LNHDA, CDR2 SQIVND, per germline (reference sequence). The chain's CDR3 is CASTAGRLA.

This clonotype was picked up many times. The chain combines TRBV24-1 with TRBJ1-2; D is possibly TRBD1 (5 bases). V gave up 5 bases and J gave up 8 bases, with 17 bases separating them. The CDR3 contains 14 residues. The V gene's germline CDR1 is KGHDR and CDR2 SFDVKD. The CDR3 bases are TGTGCCACCAGTGCTACCGGCCAGGGCATAGGCTACACCTTC. Translating it yields CATSATGQGIGYTF.

The rearrangement uses TRBV29-1 and TRBJ2-5, with 12 positions matching TRBD2. Germline-derived CDR1 and CDR2 are SQVTM and ANQGSEA. The CDR3 runs to 15 residues. Losses at the gene ends were 8 bases for V and 4 bases for J; bases not matched to a gene: 11. CDR3 loop: CSSRPTSGSGETQYF. The CDR3 nucleotides are TGCAGCTCCCGGCCGACTAGCGGGAGCGGAGAGACCCAGTACTTC.

This clonotype appeared many times. V gene TRBV19 combines with J gene TRBJ1-6; 11 nucleotides line up with TRBD1. Germline V gene lookup returns CDR1 LNHDA and CDR2 SQIVND (reference sequence). Trimming took 6 bases from V and 3 from J; bases not matched to a gene: 4. This CDR3 is built from 16 residues. For the CDR3, the DNA is TGTGCCAGTAGCCTCGGGACAGGGGGCTATAATTCACCCCTCCACTTT. This translates into CASSLGTGGYNSPLHF.

The V gene is TRBV20-1, the J gene TRBJ2-5; 8 nucleotides line up with TRBD2. Germline assignment: CDR1 DFQATT and CDR2 SNEGSKA (reference sequence). V lost 3 bases, J lost 1 base, and 1 base stayed unmatched. The CDR3 length is 13 residues. CDR3 in DNA: TGCAGTGCTAGCGGGGGGGTCCAAGAGACCCAGTACTTC. This sequence encodes CSASGGVQETQYF.

Comment on this clonotype: A much larger clone differs by one base, so this may be a read error. The V gene is TRBV7-9, the J gene TRBJ2-7; D is unclear. Germline CDR1 and CDR2: SEHNR and FQNEAQ (reference sequence). This CDR3 comprises 13 residues. The CDR3 here is CVSSELDIGEQYF. The CDR3 DNA reads TGTGTCAGCAGCGAACTCGACATCGGCGAGCAGTACTTC.

The V call is TRBV10-3, the J call TRBJ1-1; tentatively, D is TRBD1 (6 bases). The CDR3 has 13 residues. The germline V and J ends were trimmed by 8 bases and 1 base, with 11 bases remaining between them. Germline values: CDR1 ENHRY, CDR2 SYGVKD. CDR3 residues: CAIGLQGNTEAFF. DNA of the CDR3: TGTGCCATCGGGCTACAGGGGAACACTGAAGCTTTCTTT.

This CDR3 is CASSLFQPGSPLHF. The CDR3 DNA reads as TGTGCCAGCAGTTTATTTCAACCGGGTTCACCCCTCCACTTT. The rearrangement links TRBV28 to TRBJ1-6; D is ambiguous. V lost 1 base and J lost 9, with 10 bases in between. There are 14 residues in the CDR3. CDR1 and CDR2 (germline): MDHEN, SYDVKM. The full variable domain, completed using reference TRBV28 and TRBJ1-6, is DVKVTQSSRYLVKRTGEKVFLECVQDMDHENMFWYRQDPGLGLRLIYFSYDVKMKEKGDIPEGYSVSREKKERFSLILESASTNQTSMYLCASSLFQPGSPLHFGNGTRLTVT.

This chain links TRBV5-4 with TRBJ1-5, with TRBD1 matching 9 bases. Germline trimming cut 1 base from V and 6 bases from J; bases unmatched to any gene: 5. Germline V gene data show CDR1 as SGHNT and CDR2 as YYREEE (reference sequence). CDR3 length: 15 amino acids. The CDR3 protein is CASSLTGGEGQPQHF. The CDR3 DNA is TGTGCCAGCAGCTTGACAGGGGGCGAGGGTCAGCCCCAGCATTTT.

This clonotype was counted ten times or more. This chain joins TRBV10-3 and TRBJ2-7; D might be TRBD2 (6 bases). Germline assignment: CDR1 ENHRY and CDR2 SYGVKD. Trimming removed 7 bases at V and 2 bases at J, with 12 bases between. This CDR3 contains 13 residues. The CDR3 sequence: CAIKAGLTYEQYF. DNA of the CDR3: TGTGCCATCAAGGCGGGACTCACCTACGAGCAGTACTTC.

The chain is built from TRBV20-1 and TRBJ2-7; possibly TRBD1 for D (6 bases). CDR3 length: 14 amino acids. Germline loops: CDR1 DFQATT, CDR2 SNEGSKA (reference sequence). The V gene lost 1 base and the J gene lost 1 base, with 11 bases spanning the gap. CDR3 in DNA: TGCAGTGCTAGAGGTGGACAGCCTTCCTACGAGCAGTACTTC. This sequence encodes CSARGGQPSYEQYF.

This clonotype was observed a handful of times. The V and J genes are TRBV7-9 and TRBJ2-2, with a weak D call TRBD2 (6 bases). The germline V gene has CDR1 SEHNR and CDR2 FQNEAQ (reference sequence). The CDR3 spans 13 residues. Trimming removed 6 bases from V and 6 bases from J, with 11 bases in between. CDR3 protein: CASSWREAGELFF. CDR3 in DNA: TGTGCCAGCAGTTGGAGGGAGGCCGGGGAGCTGTTTTTT.

V is TRBV10-3 and J is TRBJ1-2; D not certain. Germline V lookup: CDR1 ENHRY, CDR2 SYGVKD. Between the trimmed V and J ends, which lost 2 bases and 4 bases, there was a span of 14 bases. CDR3 size: 15 residues. The CDR3 region is CAISEVQNTPYGYTF. DNA of the CDR3: TGTGCCATCAGTGAGGTGCAGAATACCCCCTATGGCTACACCTTC.

V usage is TRBV10-3 and J usage is TRBJ1-2; no definite D call. Trimming removed 0 bases at V and 6 bases at J, with 14 bases between. Germline V CDR1 and CDR2: ENHRY, SYGVKD. There are 15 residues in the CDR3. CDR3 loop: CAISESANPVNGYTF. The DNA for the CDR3 is TGTGCCATCAGTGAGTCGGCCAATCCTGTTAATGGCTACACCTTC.

With regard to this clonotype: This is likely a read error, given that the CDR3 carries no conserved phenylalanine or tryptophan at its end. The DNA is left out, because the CDR3 cannot be placed on it with certainty; the CDR3 is given as TCRdb lists it. V usage is TRBV10-3 and J usage is TRBJ2-5; whether TRBD1, the table's D call, matches the DNA was not checked. The CDR3 length equals 10 residues, ends included. The germline V gene encodes CDR1 ENHRY and CDR2 SYGVKD. The CDR3 is CAISTGTKNT.

Comment on this clonotype: The junction does not match germline at one end; this may be a read error. The chain uses TRBV11-2 and TRBJ1-5, with D maybe TRBD1 (5 bases). This CDR3 region has 18 residues. Germline V gene lookup returns CDR1 SGHAT and CDR2 FQNNGV. The CDR3 spells CASSSSGSQGAVRQPRHF. CDR3 coding DNA: TGTGCCAGCAGCTCGTCCGGAAGCCAGGGAGCCGTTCGTCAGCCCCGGCATTTT.

V usage is TRBV7-3 and J usage is TRBJ1-1, with D unclear. Deletions cut 1 base from V and 4 bases from J, with 7 bases between. The V gene's germline CDR1 is SGHTA and CDR2 FQGTGA. The CDR3 totals 13 residues. The DNA of the CDR3 is TGTGCCAGCAGCTTAAGCCAAATCACTGAAGCTTTCTTT. Residues: CASSLSQITEAFF. Full variable domain (outside the CDR3, taken from reference TRBV7-3 and TRBJ1-1): GAGVSQTPSNKVTEKGKYVELRCDPISGHTALYWYRQSLGQGPEFLIYFQGTGAADDSGLPNDRFFAVRPEGSVSTLKIQRTERGDSAVYLCASSLSQITEAFFGQGTRLTVV.

The rearrangement uses TRBV12-3 or TRBV12-4 and TRBJ1-3; D call uncertain. Trimming removed 3 bases from V and 6 bases from J, with 9 bases in between. This CDR3 is 13 amino acids long. In DNA form, the CDR3 reads TGTGCCAGCAGTTTGCTGGGCCAAAACACCATATATTTT. The encoded protein is CASSLLGQNTIYF.

This clonotype was found many times. The chain links TRBV12-5 to TRBJ2-7; D call uncertain. CDR1 is LGHNT and CDR2 is FRNRAP in the germline V gene. The CDR3 sequence is 15 residues long. The V gene lost 6 bases and the J gene lost 3 bases, with 18 bases spanning the gap. The CDR3 loop reads CASGLGPGEDYEQYF. As DNA, the CDR3 is TGTGCTAGTGGCTTAGGGCCAGGTGAAGACTACGAGCAGTACTTC.